This paragraph reports one T cell receptor (beta chain). Distinct nucleotide sequences in the sample also encode this CDR3. Clones were sequenced by immunoSEQ multiplex PCR, and TCRdb holds only the in-frame ones, with some missing. Of about 120,000 clones listed, approximately 84% are singletons. The data were obtained in a study of blood T cell repertoires in COVID-19. This CDR3 has 14 residues. Deletions cut 4 bases from V and 2 bases from J, with 12 bases between. Germline-derived CDR1 and CDR2 are SEHNR and FQNEAQ (reference sequence). V is TRBV7-9 and J is TRBJ2-7; tentatively, D is TRBD2 (5 bases). The TCR originated in an older man with acute or convalescent COVID-19. The sequenced sample consisted of peripheral blood. As DNA, the CDR3 is TGTGCCAGCAGCTCAAGCGGAGGAACCTACGAGCAGTACTTC. Protein product: CASSSSGGTYEQYF.